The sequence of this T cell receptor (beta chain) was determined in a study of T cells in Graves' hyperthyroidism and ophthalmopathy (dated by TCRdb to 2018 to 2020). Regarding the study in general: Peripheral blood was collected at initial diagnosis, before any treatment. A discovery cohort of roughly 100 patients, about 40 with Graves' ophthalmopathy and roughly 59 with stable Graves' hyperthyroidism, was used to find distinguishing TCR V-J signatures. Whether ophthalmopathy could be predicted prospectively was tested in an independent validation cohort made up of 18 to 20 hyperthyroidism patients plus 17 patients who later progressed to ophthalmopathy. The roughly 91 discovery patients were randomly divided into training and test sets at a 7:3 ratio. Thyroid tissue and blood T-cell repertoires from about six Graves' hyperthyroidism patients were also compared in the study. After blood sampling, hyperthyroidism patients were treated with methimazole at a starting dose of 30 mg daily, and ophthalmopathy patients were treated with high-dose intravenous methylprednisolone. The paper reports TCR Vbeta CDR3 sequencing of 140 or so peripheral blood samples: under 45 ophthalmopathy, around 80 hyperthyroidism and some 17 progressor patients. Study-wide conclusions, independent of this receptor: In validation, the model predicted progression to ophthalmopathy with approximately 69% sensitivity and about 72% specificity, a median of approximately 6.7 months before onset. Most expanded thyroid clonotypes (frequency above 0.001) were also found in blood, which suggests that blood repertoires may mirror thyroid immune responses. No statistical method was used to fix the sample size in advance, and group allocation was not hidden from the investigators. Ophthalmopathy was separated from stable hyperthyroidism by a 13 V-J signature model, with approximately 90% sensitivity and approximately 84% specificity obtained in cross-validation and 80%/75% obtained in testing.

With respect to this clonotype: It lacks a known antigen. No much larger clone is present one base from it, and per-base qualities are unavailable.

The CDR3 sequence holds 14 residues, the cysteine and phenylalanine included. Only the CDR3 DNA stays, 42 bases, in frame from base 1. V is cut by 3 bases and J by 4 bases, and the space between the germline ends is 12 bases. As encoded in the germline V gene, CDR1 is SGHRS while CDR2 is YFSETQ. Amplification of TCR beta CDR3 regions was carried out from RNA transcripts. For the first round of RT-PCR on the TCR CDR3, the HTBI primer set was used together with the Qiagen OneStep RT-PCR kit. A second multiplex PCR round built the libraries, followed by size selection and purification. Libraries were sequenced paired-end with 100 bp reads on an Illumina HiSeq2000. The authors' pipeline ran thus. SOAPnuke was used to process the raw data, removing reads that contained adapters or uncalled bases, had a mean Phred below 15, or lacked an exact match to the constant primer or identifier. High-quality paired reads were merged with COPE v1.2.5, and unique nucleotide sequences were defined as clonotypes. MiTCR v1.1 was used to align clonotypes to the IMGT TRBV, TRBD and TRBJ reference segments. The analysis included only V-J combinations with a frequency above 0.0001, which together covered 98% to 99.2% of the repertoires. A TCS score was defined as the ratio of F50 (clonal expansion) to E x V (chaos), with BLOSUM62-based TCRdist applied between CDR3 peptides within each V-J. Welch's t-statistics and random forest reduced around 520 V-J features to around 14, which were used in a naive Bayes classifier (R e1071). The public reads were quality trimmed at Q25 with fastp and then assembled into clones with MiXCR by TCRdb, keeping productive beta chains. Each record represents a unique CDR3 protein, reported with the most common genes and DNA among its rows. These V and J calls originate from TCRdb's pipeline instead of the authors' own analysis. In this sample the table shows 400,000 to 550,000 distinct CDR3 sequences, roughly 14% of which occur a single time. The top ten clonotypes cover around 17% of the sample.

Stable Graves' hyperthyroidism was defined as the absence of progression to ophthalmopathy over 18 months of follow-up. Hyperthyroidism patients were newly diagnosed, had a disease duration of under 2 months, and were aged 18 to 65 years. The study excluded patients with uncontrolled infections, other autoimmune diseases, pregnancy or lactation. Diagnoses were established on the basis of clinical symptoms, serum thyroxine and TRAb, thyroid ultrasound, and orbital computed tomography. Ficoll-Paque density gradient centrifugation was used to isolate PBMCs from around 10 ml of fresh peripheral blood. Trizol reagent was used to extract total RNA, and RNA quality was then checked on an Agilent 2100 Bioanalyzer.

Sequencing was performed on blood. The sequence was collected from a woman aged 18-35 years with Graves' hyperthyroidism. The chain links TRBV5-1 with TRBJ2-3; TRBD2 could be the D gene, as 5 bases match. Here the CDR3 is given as CASSWETFPDTQYF. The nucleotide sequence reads TGCGCCAGCAGCTGGGAGACATTCCCAGATACGCAGTATTTT. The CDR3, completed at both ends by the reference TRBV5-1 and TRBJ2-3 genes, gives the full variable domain KAGVTQTPRYLIKTRGQQVTLSCSPISGHRSVSWYQQTPGQGLQFLFEYFSETQRNKGNFPGRFSGRQFSNSRSEMNVSTLELGDSALYLCASSWETFPDTQYFGPGTRLTVL.